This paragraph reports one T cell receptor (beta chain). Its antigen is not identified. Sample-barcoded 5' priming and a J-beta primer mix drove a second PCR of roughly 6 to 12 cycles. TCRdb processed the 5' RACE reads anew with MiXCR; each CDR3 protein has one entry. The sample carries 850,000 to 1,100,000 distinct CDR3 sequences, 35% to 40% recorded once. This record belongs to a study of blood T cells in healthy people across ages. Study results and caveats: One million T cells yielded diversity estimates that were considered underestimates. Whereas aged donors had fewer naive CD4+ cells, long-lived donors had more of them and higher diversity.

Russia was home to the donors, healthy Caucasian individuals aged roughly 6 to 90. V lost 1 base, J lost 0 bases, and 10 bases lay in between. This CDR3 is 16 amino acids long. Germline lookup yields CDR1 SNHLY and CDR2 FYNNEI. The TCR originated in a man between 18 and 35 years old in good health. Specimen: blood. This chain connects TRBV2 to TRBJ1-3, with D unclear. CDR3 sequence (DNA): TGTGCCAGCAGTGAAGGGCAGGTGCCCTCTGGAAACACCATATATTTT. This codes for CASSEGQVPSGNTIYF. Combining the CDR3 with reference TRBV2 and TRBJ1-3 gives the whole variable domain EPEVTQTPSHQVTQMGQEVILRCVPISNHLYFYWYRQILGQKVEFLVSFYNNEISEKSEIFDDQFSVERPDGSNFTLKIRSTKLEDSAMYFCASSEGQVPSGNTIYFGEGSWLTVV.